The rows below give T cell receptor beta chains drawn from one sample of a study of cytomegalovirus exposure and HLA in healthy donors. Assay used: immunoSEQ multiplex PCR; TCRdb lists only in-frame clones, some missing. The data contain under 110,000 clones, less than 85% of them singletons. Sequenced sample: PBMCs. The receptors derive from a man aged 55 to 70 in good health and CMV-seronegative. CDR3s include the opening cysteine and the closing phenylalanine or tryptophan. D genes are given only for firm matches. Expanded clones are given a class, and other clones once, few, many or no size at all.

CASSKDRGSNQPQHF	TGTGCCAGCAGTAAGGACAGGGGTAGCAATCAGCCCCAGCATTTT	-	TRBD1	TRBV6-5	TRBJ1-5
CASSPQGQGGTEAFF	TGTGCCAGCTCACCCCAGGGACAGGGGGGCACTGAAGCTTTCTTT	-	TRBD1	TRBV18	TRBJ1-1
CASTEGGIAHTF	TGTGCCAGCACCGAGGGCGGAATTGCCCACACCTTC	few	-	TRBV6-1	TRBJ1-2
CASSFLYYGYTF	TGTGCCAGCAGCTTTCTTTACTATGGCTACACCTTC	-	-	TRBV7-2	TRBJ1-2
CASSEYWDRVQSPLHF	TGTGCCAGCAGTGAATATTGGGACAGGGTGCAATCACCCCTCCACTTT	-	TRBD1	TRBV6-1	TRBJ1-6
CASSPGLAGETQYF	TGTGCCAGCAGCCCTGGACTAGCGGGAGAGACCCAGTACTTC	-	TRBD2	TRBV6-5	TRBJ2-5
CASSALRTGSNYGYTF	TGTGCCAGCAGTGCCCTTAGGACAGGGAGTAACTATGGCTACACCTTC	-	TRBD1	TRBV6-1	TRBJ1-2
CASSLEVGRFQETQYF	TGTGCCAGCAGCTTAGAAGTTGGGCGATTCCAAGAGACCCAGTACTTC	-	-	TRBV7-2	TRBJ2-5
CASSLTADYEQYF	TGCGCCAGCAGCTTAACGGCGGACTACGAGCAGTACTTC	-	-	TRBV5-1	TRBJ2-7
CAIRGTGSYEQYF	TGTGCCATCAGGGGGACAGGGTCCTACGAGCAGTACTTC	-	TRBD1	TRBV10-3	TRBJ2-7
CASSYSTGGLLGEQYF	TGTGCCAGCAGTTACTCGACAGGGGGCCTCTTGGGGGAGCAGTACTTC	-	TRBD1	TRBV6-5	TRBJ2-7
CASSDRGGTDTQYF	TGTGCCAGCAGCGACAGGGGGGGCACAGATACGCAGTATTTT	-	TRBD1	TRBV27	TRBJ2-3
CASSGGDRPNSPLHF	TGCGCCAGCAGCGGGGGGGACAGGCCTAATTCACCCCTCCACTTT	-	TRBD1	TRBV5-1	TRBJ1-6
CASSPRPGQSSYNEQFF	TGTGCCAGCTCACCTCGCCCAGGACAAAGCTCCTACAATGAGCAGTTCTTC	-	-	TRBV18	TRBJ2-1
CASSLVRGLRANVLTF	TGCGCCAGCAGCTTGGTGCGGGGGCTACGGGCCAACGTCCTGACTTTC	-	-	TRBV5-1	TRBJ2-6
CASIPTGEGYGYTF	TGTGCCAGTATCCCGACAGGGGAAGGCTATGGCTACACCTTC	-	TRBD1	TRBV19	TRBJ1-2
CASSVRGSNQPQHF	TGTGCCAGCAGCGTACGGGGAAGCAATCAGCCCCAGCATTTT	once	-	TRBV5-4	TRBJ1-5
CASSLGQGDSQPQHF	TGTGCCAGCAGCCTAGGACAGGGGGATAGTCAGCCCCAGCATTTT	-	TRBD1	TRBV7-9	TRBJ1-5
CASSPRRGGVHQETQYF	TGTGCCAGCAGCCCTCGGAGGGGCGGGGTGCACCAAGAGACCCAGTACTTC	-	-	TRBV7-8	TRBJ2-5
CASSRPGQGDEKLFF	TGCGCCAGCAGCCGGCCGGGACAGGGGGATGAAAAACTGTTTTTT	-	TRBD1	TRBV10-2	TRBJ1-4
CASRGTSGGADYNEQFF	TGTGCCAGCCGTGGGACTAGCGGGGGGGCCGACTACAATGAGCAGTTCTTC	-	TRBD2	TRBV6-1	TRBJ2-1
CASSSGQGNQPQHF	TGCGCCAGCAGCTCGGGACAGGGCAATCAGCCCCAGCATTTT	-	TRBD1	TRBV5-1	TRBJ1-5
CASSLGTGFSTDTQYF	TGTGCCAGCAGCTTGGGGACAGGGTTTAGCACAGATACGCAGTATTTT	once	TRBD1	TRBV5-8	TRBJ2-3
CASSRGTGEGNTIYF	TGCGCCAGCAGCAGAGGGACAGGGGAAGGAAACACCATATATTTT	-	TRBD1	TRBV5-1	TRBJ1-3
CASRQTGTGGDEQYF	TGTGCCAGCAGACAGACCGGGACAGGGGGCGACGAGCAGTACTTC	few	TRBD1	TRBV7-9	TRBJ2-7
CAWSVRSEKLFF	TGTGCCTGGAGTGTCCGGAGCGAAAAACTGTTTTTT	-	-	TRBV30	TRBJ1-4
CASSRDTSSYNEQFF	TGTGCCAGCAGCCGGGACACGAGCTCCTACAATGAGCAGTTCTTC	-	-	TRBV7-2	TRBJ2-1
CASSPRWQDNSPLHF	TGTGCCAGCTCACCACGGTGGCAAGATAATTCACCCCTCCACTTT	-	-	TRBV18	TRBJ1-6
CASSRGGVAGNTIYF	TGTGCCAGCAGCCGAGGGGGGGTTGCAGGAAACACCATATATTTT	-	-	TRBV7-2	TRBJ1-3
CASSRQGLSGNTIYF	TGTGCCAGTAGTCGACAGGGACTCTCTGGAAACACCATATATTTT	-	TRBD1	TRBV19	TRBJ1-3
CASSFQGSSYNEQFF	TGCGCCAGCAGCTTTCAGGGAAGCTCCTACAATGAGCAGTTCTTC	-	-	TRBV5-1	TRBJ2-1
CASSLAETAGGFYSPLHF	TGTGCCAGCAGCTTAGCGGAGACAGCTGGGGGGTTTTATTCACCCCTCCACTTT	once	-	TRBV7-6	TRBJ1-6
CASSAGLGGVYNEQFF	TGTGCCAGCAGCGCTGGTCTAGGGGGGGTTTACAATGAGCAGTTCTTC	-	-	TRBV9	TRBJ2-1